Below are 27 T cell receptor beta chains sequenced from a single sample in a study of blood T cells in healthy people across ages (dated by TCRdb to between 2014 and 2017). Receptor amplification or capture employed 5' RACE. Sequenced on an Illumina HiSeq 2500. A second PCR of roughly 6 to 11 cycles was run with a J-beta primer mix and a sample-barcoded 5' primer. TCRdb itself trimmed the public reads at Q25 with fastp, ran MiXCR and retained productive beta chains. Rows matching on CDR3 protein sequence are summarized as one entry with the most common DNA and genes. The sample table lists approximately 350,000 distinct CDR3 sequences, roughly half of them with a count of one. The ten largest account for 50% to 65% of the sample. Sequencing was carried out using blood. The receptors shown here come from a man in his sixties in good health.

The chain is built from TRBV7-9 and TRBJ2-2; D tentatively reads TRBD1 or TRBD2 (5 bases each). Germline V CDR1 and CDR2: SEHNR, FQNEAQ (reference sequence). There are 14 residues in the CDR3. V gave up 1 base and J gave up 6 bases, with 9 bases separating them. CDR3 coding DNA: TGTGCCAGCAGCTTAGGGGACCGAGCCGGGGAGCTGTTTTTT. It encodes CASSLGDRAGELFF. The variable domain in full, completed from reference TRBV7-9 and TRBJ2-2, reads DTGVSQNPRHKITKRGQNVTFRCDPISEHNRLYWYRQTLGQGPEFLTYFQNEAQLEKSRLLSDRFSAERPKGSFSTLEIQRTEQGDSAMYLCASSLGDRAGELFFGEGSRLTVL.

V gene TRBV7-2 combines with J gene TRBJ1-4; D gene unclear. Germline V gene data show CDR1 as SGHTA and CDR2 as FQGNSA. The ends were cut back, 6 bases at V and 2 bases at J, with 13 bases in the middle. The CDR3 has 15 amino acids. CDR3 in DNA: TGTGCCAGCAGACCTAGTGGTGGGACTAATGAAAAACTGTTTTTT. This gives the protein CASRPSGGTNEKLFF. The whole variable domain, remainder taken from reference TRBV7-2 and TRBJ1-4, is GAGVSQSPSNKVTEKGKDVELRCDPISGHTALYWYRQSLGQGLEFLIYFQGNSAPDKSGLPSDRFSAERTGGSVSTLTIQRTQQEDSAVYLCASRPSGGTNEKLFFGSGTQLSVL.

Only a few counts were recorded for this clonotype. The chain links TRBV2 to TRBJ2-5, with 9 bases fitting TRBD1. Germline V gene data show CDR1 as SNHLY and CDR2 as FYNNEI. CDR3 size: 13 residues. V shed 6 bases, J shed 4 bases, and the junction held 3 bases outside the gene matches. CDR3 sequence reads: CASSGTGRETQYF. As DNA, the CDR3 is TGTGCCAGCAGCGGGACAGGGCGAGAGACCCAGTACTTC.

The chain combines TRBV10-3 with TRBJ2-5; either TRBD1 or TRBD2 may supply D (5 bases each). Germline values: CDR1 ENHRY, CDR2 SYGVKD. This CDR3 region has 12 residues. V gave up 3 bases and J gave up 8 bases, with 10 bases separating them. The CDR3 spells CAISDGAPTQYF. As DNA, the CDR3 is TGTGCCATCAGTGACGGGGCCCCCACCCAGTACTTC.

This sequence joins TRBV14 and TRBJ2-7, with no clear D. Per the germline V gene, CDR1 is SGHDN and CDR2 is FVKESK. The CDR3 is 13 amino acids. Trimming shortened V by 1 base and J by 12 bases, and 16 bases separated the two germline ends. The DNA of the CDR3 is TGTGCCAGCAGCCAAGGGCCAGGTCGGGTTTTGTACTTC. Amino acids: CASSQGPGRVLYF.

The CDR3 spells CSAGTSGRASEQYF. The DNA for the CDR3 is TGCAGTGCTGGGACTAGCGGGAGGGCAAGTGAGCAGTACTTC. The chain links TRBV20-1 to TRBJ2-4; 16 bases are shared with TRBD2. CDR1 and CDR2 from the germline V gene are DFQATT and SNEGSKA (reference sequence). Trimming took 5 bases from V and 13 from J; bases not matched to a gene: 8. The CDR3 covers 14 residues.

V gene TRBV20-1 combines with J gene TRBJ2-4, with D unclear. The end of the DNA fits TRBJ2-5 better, so the J call may be wrong. This CDR3 has 12 amino acids. Germline V gene data show CDR1 as DFQATT and CDR2 as SNEGSKA (reference sequence). For the CDR3, the DNA is TGCAGTGCTAGTTTGAGGCAAGAGACCCAGTACTTC. This sequence encodes CSASLRQETQYF.

The chain has TRBV28 and TRBJ1-6, with TRBD1 identical over 9 bases. Germline values: CDR1 MDHEN, CDR2 SYDVKM. The CDR3 loop spans 15 amino acids. Germline trimming cut 6 bases from V and 7 bases from J; bases unmatched to any gene: 7. For the CDR3, the DNA is TGTGCCAGCAGGAGACGGGACAGGGAGAATTCACCCCTCCACTTT. Encoded protein: CASRRRDRENSPLHF.

The sample holds one count of this clonotype. Without the conserved terminal phenylalanine or tryptophan, this CDR3 likely stems from a read error. This chain joins TRBV6-1 and TRBJ2-6, with D possibly matching TRBD1 (5 bases). This CDR3 region has 15 residues. Germline V gives CDR1 MNHNS, CDR2 SASEGT. Trimming took 6 bases from V and 3 from J, leaving 12 bases between them. The CDR3 nucleotides are TGTGCCAGCAGCGTGCAGGGAAGTGGGGCCAACGTCCTGACTTTA. Its protein is CASSVQGSGANVLTL.

This clonotype has at least ten counts. This sequence joins TRBV7-2 and TRBJ2-7; the D gene is possibly TRBD1 (6 bases). Germline CDR1 reads SGHTA; CDR2 reads FQGNSA. V lost 5 bases and J 1 base, leaving 15 bases between the germline ends. The CDR3 sequence is 15 residues long. The CDR3 DNA sequence: TGTGCCAGCAGCCCTTGGGAACAGGGATCCTACGAGCAGTACTTC. Amino acids: CASSPWEQGSYEQYF. Drawing the rest from reference TRBV7-2 and TRBJ2-7, the complete variable domain is GAGVSQSPSNKVTEKGKDVELRCDPISGHTALYWYRQSLGQGLEFLIYFQGNSAPDKSGLPSDRFSAERTGGSVSTLTIQRTQQEDSAVYLCASSPWEQGSYEQYFGPGTRLTVT.

This sequence joins TRBV15 and TRBJ2-1; no clear D. V gave up 3 bases and J gave up 2 bases, with 17 bases separating them. Germline V gene data show CDR1 as LNHNV and CDR2 as YYDKDF (reference sequence). This CDR3 has 17 amino acids. The CDR3 sequence is CATSSGPLGSAYNEQFF. CDR3 nucleotides: TGTGCCACCAGCAGCGGACCTTTAGGGTCCGCCTACAATGAGCAGTTCTTC. Complete variable domain (other parts from reference TRBV15 and TRBJ2-1): DAMVIQNPRYQVTQFGKPVTLSCSQTLNHNVMYWYQQKSSQAPKLLFHYYDKDFNNEADTPDNFQSRRPNTSFCFLDIRSPGLGDTAMYLCATSSGPLGSAYNEQFFGPGTRLTVL.

This chain uses TRBV7-2 with TRBJ2-5; TRBD1 might be the D (5 bases). With 5 bases removed from V and 11 bases from J, the gap between germline ends came to 30 bases. Germline-derived CDR1 and CDR2 are SGHTA and FQGNSA. The CDR3 has 17 residues. CDR3 protein: CASSRVPGLVTWAEQYF. CDR3 bases: TGTGCCAGCAGCCGCGTCCCAGGGCTGGTCACGTGGGCTGAGCAGTACTTC. The full variable domain, rest sourced from reference TRBV7-2 and TRBJ2-5, is GAGVSQSPSNKVTEKGKDVELRCDPISGHTALYWYRQSLGQGLEFLIYFQGNSAPDKSGLPSDRFSAERTGGSVSTLTIQRTQQEDSAVYLCASSRVPGLVTWAEQYFGPGTRLLVL.

This clonotype came up many times. The J gene is TRBJ2-4, the V gene TRBV18, with D maybe TRBD2 (6 bases). This CDR3 spans 14 amino acids. CDR1 and CDR2 (germline): KGHSH, LQKENI. With 2 bases removed from V and 6 bases from J, the gap between germline ends came to 11 bases. The CDR3 DNA is TGTGCCAGCTCACCAGGAGGGGACGGAAACATTCAGTACTTC. Its protein is CASSPGGDGNIQYF. Full variable domain (remainder filled in from reference TRBV18 and TRBJ2-4): NAGVMQNPRHLVRRRGQEARLRCSPMKGHSHVYWYRQLPEEGLKFMVYLQKENIIDESGMPKERFSAEFPKEGPSILRIQQVVRGDSAAYFCASSPGGDGNIQYFGAGTRLSVL.

This clonotype was seen a handful of times. The CDR3 DNA reads as TGCAGTGCTAGGGGCCCCCGGAGGACAGATACGCAGTATTTT. This gives the protein CSARGPRRTDTQYF. V usage is TRBV20-1 and J usage is TRBJ2-3, with D tentatively TRBD2 (5 bases). Trimming took 3 bases from V and 3 from J, leaving 13 bases between them. Germline V gives CDR1 DFQATT, CDR2 SNEGSKA (reference sequence). This CDR3 spans 14 amino acids.

A few counts support this clonotype. V gene TRBV4-2 combines with J gene TRBJ2-7, with 9 positions matching TRBD1. This CDR3 is 14 amino acids long. CDR1 and CDR2 (germline): LGHNA, YNFKEQ. Trimming cost V 1 base and J 3 bases; bases outside gene matches: 1. The CDR3 DNA reads as TGTGCCAGCAGCCAAGTGGGACAGGGCTACGAGCAGTACTTC. Its translation: CASSQVGQGYEQYF.

V is TRBV15 and J is TRBJ2-6; D might be TRBD1 (5 bases). Trimming shortened V by 5 bases and J by 0 bases, and 11 bases separated the two germline ends. Germline-derived CDR1 and CDR2 are LNHNV and YYDKDF (reference sequence). This CDR3 spans 16 amino acids. CDR3 residues: CATSPTGFSGANVLTF. In nucleotides, the CDR3 is TGTGCCACCAGCCCTACAGGCTTCTCTGGGGCCAACGTCCTGACTTTC. Supplemented by reference TRBV15 and TRBJ2-6, the full variable domain reads DAMVIQNPRYQVTQFGKPVTLSCSQTLNHNVMYWYQQKSSQAPKLLFHYYDKDFNNEADTPDNFQSRRPNTSFCFLDIRSPGLGDTAMYLCATSPTGFSGANVLTFGAGSRLTVL.

The chain joins TRBV7-9 to TRBJ2-5, with unresolved D. In germline, CDR1 is SEHNR, CDR2 FQNEAQ (reference sequence). V lost 1 base and J lost 5, with 11 bases in between. The CDR3 is made up of 14 amino acids. CDR3 amino acids: CASSLVHPQETQYF. The CDR3 DNA reads TGTGCCAGCAGCTTAGTTCACCCCCAGGAGACCCAGTACTTC.

This clonotype turned up a few times. The J gene is TRBJ2-5, the V gene TRBV12-3 or TRBV12-4, with D possibly matching TRBD2 (5 bases). V lost 5 bases and J lost 11, with 15 bases in between. This CDR3 is built from 12 residues. The CDR3 DNA follows: TGTGCCAGCAGTCCCCGAGGGAGCCGGCAGTACTTC. Translating it yields CASSPRGSRQYF.

J is TRBJ1-1 and V is TRBV12-3 or TRBV12-4; 9 bases are shared with TRBD1. The CDR3 contains 13 residues. V lost 6 bases and J lost 4; bases outside the gene matches: 3. CDR3 loop: CASSGQGTTEAFF. The CDR3 DNA reads TGTGCCAGCAGCGGACAGGGGACCACTGAAGCTTTCTTT.

This clonotype was found a few times. The J gene is TRBJ1-2, the V gene TRBV7-8; no clear D. Germline assignment: CDR1 SGHVS and CDR2 FQNEAQ. Trimming cost V 2 bases and J 0 bases, with 13 bases left between them. The CDR3 spans 16 residues. The CDR3 loop is CASSLILGRTNYGYTF. CDR3 coding DNA: TGTGCCAGCAGCTTAATCCTGGGCAGGACTAACTATGGCTACACCTTC.

Remarks on this clonotype: Sequence at one end of the junction differs from germline and may be a read error. The chain couples TRBV29-1 to TRBJ2-3; TRBD1 might be the D (8 bases). Germline V gene sequence: CDR1 SQVTM, CDR2 ANQGSEA. The CDR3 has 16 residues. The CDR3 here is CSLSGEGAGGPDMQYF. The DNA of the CDR3 is TGCAGCCTCTCGGGGGAGGGGGCAGGGGGCCCAGATATGCAGTATTTT.

This clonotype was picked up one time. The chain is built from TRBV3-1 and TRBJ1-1, with TRBD1 as a possible D gene (5 bases). Germline V gene sequence: CDR1 LGHDT, CDR2 YNNKEL (reference sequence). V lost 4 bases, J lost 6 bases, and 15 bases lay in between. This CDR3 contains 14 residues. In DNA form, the CDR3 reads TGTGCCAGCAGCCCCAGGGTTAATCTCGCTGAAGCTTTCTTT. As protein: CASSPRVNLAEAFF.

This clonotype occurred many times. The V and J genes are TRBV18 and TRBJ2-1; tentatively, D is TRBD1 or TRBD2 (5 bases each). With 6 bases removed from V and 4 bases from J, the gap between germline ends came to 19 bases. The CDR3 is made up of 16 amino acids. Germline V gene lookup returns CDR1 KGHSH and CDR2 LQKENI. The CDR3 sequence is CASSKPGPLTYNEQFF. The CDR3 region has the DNA TGTGCCAGCTCGAAACCGGGACCCCTAACGTACAATGAGCAGTTCTTC.

This clonotype has just a few counts. The chain recombines TRBV6-5 with TRBJ2-5; D may be TRBD1 or TRBD2 (6 bases each). The CDR3 runs to 15 residues. The germline gives CDR1 MNHEY, CDR2 SVGAGI. Trimming stripped 6 bases from V and 2 bases from J, with 16 bases between. The CDR3 region is CASSNDGGGQETQYF. The CDR3 coding sequence is TGTGCCAGCAGCAACGACGGGGGCGGGCAAGAGACCCAGTACTTC.

In this sample, this clonotype turned up once. This sequence joins TRBV6-5 and TRBJ1-5; the D gene is possibly TRBD1 (6 bases). From germline, CDR1 is MNHEY and CDR2 SVGAGI. V gave up 5 bases and J gave up 7 bases, with 18 bases separating them. This CDR3 has 15 amino acids. Written as DNA, the CDR3 is TGTGCCAGCAGTCGAACAGGGTCTAACTCACAGCCCCAGCATTTT. Protein: CASSRTGSNSQPQHF.

This clonotype was seen more than once but under ten times. The rearrangement joins TRBV7-3 to TRBJ2-3, with D possibly matching TRBD2 (5 bases). The germline gives CDR1 SGHTA, CDR2 FQGTGA. The CDR3 sequence is 13 residues long. V was cut by 1 base and J by 11 bases, with 13 bases left in between. The CDR3 sequence is CASSLNHEGGQYF. The CDR3 DNA is TGTGCCAGCAGCTTAAATCATGAGGGTGGGCAGTATTTT.

This clonotype was detected many times. The chain uses TRBV6-6 and TRBJ2-4, with D perhaps TRBD1 (6 bases). This CDR3 contains 14 residues. The germline V gene has CDR1 MNHNY and CDR2 SVGAGI (reference sequence). Trimming removed 2 bases from V and 8 bases from J, with 13 bases in between. CDR3 loop: CASSYGAPGDIQYF. The DNA for the CDR3 is TGTGCCAGCAGTTACGGGGCCCCAGGGGACATTCAGTACTTC.